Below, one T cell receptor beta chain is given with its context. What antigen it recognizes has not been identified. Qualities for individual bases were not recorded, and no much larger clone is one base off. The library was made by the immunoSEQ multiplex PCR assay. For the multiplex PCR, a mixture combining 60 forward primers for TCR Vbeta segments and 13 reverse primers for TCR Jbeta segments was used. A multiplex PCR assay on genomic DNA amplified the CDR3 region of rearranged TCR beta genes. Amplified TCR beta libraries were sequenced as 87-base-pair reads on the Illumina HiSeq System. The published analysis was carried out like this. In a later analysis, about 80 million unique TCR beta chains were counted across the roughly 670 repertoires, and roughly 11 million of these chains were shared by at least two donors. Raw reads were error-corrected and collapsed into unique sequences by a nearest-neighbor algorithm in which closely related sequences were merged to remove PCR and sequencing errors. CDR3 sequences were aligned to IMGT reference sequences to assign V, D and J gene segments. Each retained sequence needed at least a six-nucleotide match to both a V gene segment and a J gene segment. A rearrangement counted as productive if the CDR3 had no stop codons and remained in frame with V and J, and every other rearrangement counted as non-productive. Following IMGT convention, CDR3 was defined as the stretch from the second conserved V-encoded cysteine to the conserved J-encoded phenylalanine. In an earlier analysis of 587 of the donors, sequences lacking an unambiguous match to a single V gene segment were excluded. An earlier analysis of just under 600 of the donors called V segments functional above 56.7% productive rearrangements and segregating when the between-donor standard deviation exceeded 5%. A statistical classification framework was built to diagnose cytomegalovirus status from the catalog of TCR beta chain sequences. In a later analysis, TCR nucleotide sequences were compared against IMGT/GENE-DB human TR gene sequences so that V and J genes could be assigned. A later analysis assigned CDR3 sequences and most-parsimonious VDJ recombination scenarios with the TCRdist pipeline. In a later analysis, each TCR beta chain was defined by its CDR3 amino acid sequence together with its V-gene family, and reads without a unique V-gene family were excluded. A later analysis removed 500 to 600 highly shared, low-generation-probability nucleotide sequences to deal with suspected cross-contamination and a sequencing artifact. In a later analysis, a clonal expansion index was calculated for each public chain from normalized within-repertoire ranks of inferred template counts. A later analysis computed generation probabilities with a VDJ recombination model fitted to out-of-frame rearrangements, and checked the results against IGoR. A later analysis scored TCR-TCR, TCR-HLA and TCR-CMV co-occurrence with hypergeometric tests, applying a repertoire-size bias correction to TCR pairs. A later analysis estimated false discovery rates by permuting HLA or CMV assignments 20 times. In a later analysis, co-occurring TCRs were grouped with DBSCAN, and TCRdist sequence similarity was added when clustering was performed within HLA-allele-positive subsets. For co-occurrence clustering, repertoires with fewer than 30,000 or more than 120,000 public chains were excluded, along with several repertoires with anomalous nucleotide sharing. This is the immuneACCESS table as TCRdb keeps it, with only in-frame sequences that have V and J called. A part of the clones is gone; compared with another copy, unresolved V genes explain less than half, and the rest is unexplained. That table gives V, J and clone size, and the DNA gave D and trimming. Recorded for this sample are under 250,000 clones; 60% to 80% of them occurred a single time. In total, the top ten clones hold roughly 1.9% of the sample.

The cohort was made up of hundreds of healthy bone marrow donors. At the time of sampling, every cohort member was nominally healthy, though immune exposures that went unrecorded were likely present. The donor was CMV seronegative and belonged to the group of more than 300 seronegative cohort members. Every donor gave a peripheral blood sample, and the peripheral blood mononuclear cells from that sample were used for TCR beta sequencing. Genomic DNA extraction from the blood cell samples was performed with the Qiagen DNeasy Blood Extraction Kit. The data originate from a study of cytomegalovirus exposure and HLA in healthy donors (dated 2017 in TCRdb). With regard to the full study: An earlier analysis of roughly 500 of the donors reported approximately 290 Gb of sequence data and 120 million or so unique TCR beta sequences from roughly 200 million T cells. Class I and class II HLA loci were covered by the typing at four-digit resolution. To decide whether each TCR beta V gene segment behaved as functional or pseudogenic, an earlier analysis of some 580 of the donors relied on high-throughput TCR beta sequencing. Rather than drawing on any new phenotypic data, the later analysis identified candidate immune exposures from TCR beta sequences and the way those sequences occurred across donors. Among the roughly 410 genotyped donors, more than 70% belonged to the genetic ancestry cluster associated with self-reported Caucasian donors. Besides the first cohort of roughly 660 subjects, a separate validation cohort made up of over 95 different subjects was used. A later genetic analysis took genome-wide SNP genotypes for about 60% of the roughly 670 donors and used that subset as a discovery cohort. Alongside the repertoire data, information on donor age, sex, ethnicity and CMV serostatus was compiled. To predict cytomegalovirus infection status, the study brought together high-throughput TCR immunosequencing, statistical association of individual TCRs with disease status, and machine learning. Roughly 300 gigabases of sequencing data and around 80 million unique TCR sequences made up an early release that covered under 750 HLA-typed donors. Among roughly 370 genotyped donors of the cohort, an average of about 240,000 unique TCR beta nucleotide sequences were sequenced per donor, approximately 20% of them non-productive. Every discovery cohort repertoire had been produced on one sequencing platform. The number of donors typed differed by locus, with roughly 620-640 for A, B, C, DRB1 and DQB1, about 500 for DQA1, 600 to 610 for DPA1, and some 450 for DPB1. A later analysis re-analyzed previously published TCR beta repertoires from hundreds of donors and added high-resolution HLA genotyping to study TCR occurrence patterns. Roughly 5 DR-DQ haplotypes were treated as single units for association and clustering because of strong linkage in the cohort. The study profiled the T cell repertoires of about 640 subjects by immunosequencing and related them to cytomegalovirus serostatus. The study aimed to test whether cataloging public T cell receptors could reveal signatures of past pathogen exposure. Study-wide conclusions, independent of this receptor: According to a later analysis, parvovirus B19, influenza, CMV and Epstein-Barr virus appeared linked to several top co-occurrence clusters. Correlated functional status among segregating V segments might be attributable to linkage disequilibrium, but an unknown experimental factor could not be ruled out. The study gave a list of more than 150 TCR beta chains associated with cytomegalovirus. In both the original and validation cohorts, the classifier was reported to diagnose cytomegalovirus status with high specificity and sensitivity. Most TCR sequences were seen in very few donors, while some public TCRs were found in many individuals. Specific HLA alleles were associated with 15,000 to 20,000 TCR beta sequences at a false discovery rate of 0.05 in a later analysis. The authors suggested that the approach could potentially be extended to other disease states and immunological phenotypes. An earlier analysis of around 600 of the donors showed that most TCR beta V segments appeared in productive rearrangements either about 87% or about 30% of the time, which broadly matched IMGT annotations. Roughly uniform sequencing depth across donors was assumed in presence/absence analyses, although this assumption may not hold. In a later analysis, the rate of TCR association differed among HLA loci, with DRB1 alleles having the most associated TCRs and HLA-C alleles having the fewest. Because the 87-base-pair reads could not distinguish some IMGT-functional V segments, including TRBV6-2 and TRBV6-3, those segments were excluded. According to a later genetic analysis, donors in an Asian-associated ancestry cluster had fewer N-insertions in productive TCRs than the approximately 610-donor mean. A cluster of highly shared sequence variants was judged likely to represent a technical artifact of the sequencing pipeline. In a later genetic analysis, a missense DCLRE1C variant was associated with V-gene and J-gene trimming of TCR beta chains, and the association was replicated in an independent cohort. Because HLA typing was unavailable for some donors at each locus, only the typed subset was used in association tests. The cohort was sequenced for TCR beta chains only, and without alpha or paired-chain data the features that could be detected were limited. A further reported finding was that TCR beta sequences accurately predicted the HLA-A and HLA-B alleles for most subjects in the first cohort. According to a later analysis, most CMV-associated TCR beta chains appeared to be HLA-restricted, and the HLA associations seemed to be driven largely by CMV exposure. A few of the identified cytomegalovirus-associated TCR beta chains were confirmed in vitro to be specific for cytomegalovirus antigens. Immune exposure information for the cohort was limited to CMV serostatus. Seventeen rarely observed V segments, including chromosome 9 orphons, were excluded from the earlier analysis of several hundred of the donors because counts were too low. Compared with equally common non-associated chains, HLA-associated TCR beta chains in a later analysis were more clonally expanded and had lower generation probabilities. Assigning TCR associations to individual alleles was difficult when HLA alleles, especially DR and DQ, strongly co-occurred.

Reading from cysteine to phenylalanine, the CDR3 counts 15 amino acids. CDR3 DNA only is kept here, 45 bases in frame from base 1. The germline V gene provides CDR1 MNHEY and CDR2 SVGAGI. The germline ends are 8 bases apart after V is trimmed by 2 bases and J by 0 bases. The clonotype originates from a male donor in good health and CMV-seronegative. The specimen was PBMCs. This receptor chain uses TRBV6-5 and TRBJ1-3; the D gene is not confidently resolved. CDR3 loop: CASSYGGSSGNTIYF. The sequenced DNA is TGTGCCAGCAGTTACGGAGGTAGCTCTGGAAACACCATATATTTT.